These T cell receptor beta chains were read from a single sample in a study of T cell changes during pregnancy in multiple sclerosis. Data came from immunoSEQ multiplex PCR; TCRdb stores just in-frame clones and leaves some out. The sample has approximately 30,000 clones, approximately 88% seen once. Source: CD8+ T cells from peripheral blood mononuclear cells, taken before pregnancy. These receptors originate from a female donor with multiple sclerosis, enrolled in a pregnancy study. The CDR3 runs from the conserved cysteine through the conserved F or W. The order of the fields is V gene, D gene, clone size, J gene, CDR3 DNA, CDR3 protein. D genes are given only for firm matches. Not all rows give a size; the values are once, few, many and, for expanded clones, a class.

V: TRBV28
D: TRBD1
size: once
J: TRBJ2-7
DNA: TGTGCCACCCAAACCGGGACAGGGATACCCGAGCAGTACTTC
CDR3: CATQTGTGIPEQYF

V: TRBV27
D: TRBD2
size: NA
J: TRBJ2-1
DNA: TGTGCCAGCAGAGTGCTAGCGGGAGATAATGAGCAGTTCTTC
CDR3: CASRVLAGDNEQFF

V: TRBV6-6
D: NA
size: NA
J: TRBJ1-1
DNA: TGTGCCAGCAGTTACCCCGCAGGATACACTGAAGCTTTCTTT
CDR3: CASSYPAGYTEAFF

V: TRBV27
D: NA
size: NA
J: TRBJ1-5
DNA: TGTGCCAGCAGGATTCGAGGCCGGGAGGATCAGCCCCAGCATTTT
CDR3: CASRIRGREDQPQHF

V: TRBV4-3
D: NA
size: NA
J: TRBJ2-3
DNA: TGCGCCAGCAGCCAAGATAGCCCCTTCGATACGCAGTATTTT
CDR3: CASSQDSPFDTQYF

V: TRBV13
D: TRBD2
size: NA
J: TRBJ2-3
DNA: TGTGCCAGCAGCTCCCCCGGGGGTAGCGGGGGGACAGATACGCAGTATTTT
CDR3: CASSSPGGSGGTDTQYF

V: TRBV6-6
D: TRBD1
size: NA
J: TRBJ2-7
DNA: TGTGCCAGCAGTACCCGGGACAGGGTGAGGAACGAGCAGTACTTC
CDR3: CASSTRDRVRNEQYF

V: TRBV4-1
D: NA
size: medium-sized
J: TRBJ2-5
DNA: TGCGCCAGCAGCCAAGCAGCAACAGGGAATGGAGAGACCCAGTACTTC
CDR3: CASSQAATGNGETQYF

V: TRBV7-8
D: TRBD1
size: NA
J: TRBJ1-1
DNA: TGTGCCAGCAGCCCCCGGGACAGGGCAATTATGAACACTGAAGCTTTCTTT
CDR3: CASSPRDRAIMNTEAFF

V: TRBV2
D: TRBD1
size: NA
J: TRBJ1-5
DNA: TGTGCCTCAGGAGGGGGACAGGGCAAACAGCCCCAGCATTTT
CDR3: CASGGGQGKQPQHF

V: TRBV27
D: TRBD1
size: NA
J: TRBJ2-7
DNA: TGTGCCAGCAGTTTAAGACAGGGCAACCACGAGCAGTACTTC
CDR3: CASSLRQGNHEQYF

V: TRBV11-1
D: NA
size: NA
J: TRBJ2-2
DNA: TGTGCCAGCAGCCCAACGCTGACTAACACCGGGGAGCTGTTTTTT
CDR3: CASSPTLTNTGELFF

V: TRBV28
D: NA
size: once
J: TRBJ2-5
DNA: TGTGCCAGCAGTTTATCACCCCGTGGTAGCGGTCAAGAGACCCAGTACTTC
CDR3: CASSLSPRGSGQETQYF

V: TRBV11-2
D: TRBD2
size: NA
J: TRBJ2-7
DNA: TGTGCCAGCAGCTCTGGACTAGCTAATTTGTACGAGCAGTACTTC
CDR3: CASSSGLANLYEQYF

V: TRBV7-9
D: NA
size: NA
J: TRBJ2-7
DNA: TGTGCCAGCAGCTTCACCGGCTACGAGCAGTACTTC
CDR3: CASSFTGYEQYF

V: TRBV6-5
D: NA
size: NA
J: TRBJ2-1
DNA: TGTGCCAGCAGCCCACAGGGTTACAATGAGCAGTTCTTC
CDR3: CASSPQGYNEQFF

V: TRBV10-3
D: TRBD2
size: NA
J: TRBJ2-1
DNA: TGTGCCATCGGACTAGCGGGAACCGTCAATGAGCAGTTCTTC
CDR3: CAIGLAGTVNEQFF

V: TRBV10-3
D: TRBD1
size: NA
J: TRBJ2-7
DNA: TGTGCCATCAGTGAAGGTGGGACAGATCTCTACGAGCAGTACTTC
CDR3: CAISEGGTDLYEQYF

V: TRBV2
D: TRBD2
size: NA
J: TRBJ2-7
DNA: TGTGCCAGCAGAGCCGGGACTAGCGTAAGCTCCTACGAGCAGTACTTC
CDR3: CASRAGTSVSSYEQYF

V: TRBV15
D: TRBD2
size: NA
J: TRBJ2-7
DNA: TGTGCCACCAGCAGAGAAAGCGGGGGTTCCTACGAGCAGTACTTC
CDR3: CATSRESGGSYEQYF

V: TRBV7-8
D: NA
size: NA
J: TRBJ2-7
DNA: TGTGCCAGCAGCTTAGGAGGTGGGGCAGGGGCGAGCAACGAGCAGTACTTC
CDR3: CASSLGGGAGASNEQYF

V: TRBV6-5
D: NA
size: NA
J: TRBJ2-1
DNA: TGTGCCAGCTCCAAAGGAGAACAGGGAGGGCATGAGCAGTTCTTC
CDR3: CASSKGEQGGHEQFF

V: TRBV28
D: NA
size: NA
J: TRBJ2-7
DNA: TGTGCCAGCAGTCCAGGGCCCAGGGGTGGCTACGAGCAGTACTTC
CDR3: CASSPGPRGGYEQYF

V: TRBV4-1
D: NA
size: NA
J: TRBJ1-2
DNA: TGCGCCAGCAGCCAAGAAGTCGGGACTACAGGTGGCTACACCTTC
CDR3: CASSQEVGTTGGYTF

V: TRBV13
D: NA
size: NA
J: TRBJ1-2
DNA: TGTGCCAGCAGCGTGGGCCGACAGAGAGACTATGGCTACACCTTC
CDR3: CASSVGRQRDYGYTF

V: TRBV5-1
D: TRBD1
size: NA
J: TRBJ1-2
DNA: TGCGCCAGCAGCTTCGACAGGGGAGCGGAAGGCTACACCTTC
CDR3: CASSFDRGAEGYTF

V: TRBV27
D: NA
size: few
J: TRBJ2-7
DNA: TGTGCCAGCAGTTTCGGAGGGACCCACGAGCAGTACTTC
CDR3: CASSFGGTHEQYF

V: TRBV7-3
D: TRBD2
size: NA
J: TRBJ2-7
DNA: TGTGCCAGCAGCCCAACGGCTAGCGGGATGGGCGAGCAGTACTTC
CDR3: CASSPTASGMGEQYF

V: TRBV19
D: TRBD1
size: NA
J: TRBJ1-1
DNA: TGTGCCAGTAGTTGGACAGGGAAGAACACTGAAGCTTTCTTT
CDR3: CASSWTGKNTEAFF

V: TRBV19
D: NA
size: once
J: TRBJ1-3
DNA: TGTGCCAGTAGTATCGCGGGCCTAGACTCTGGAAACACCATATATTTT
CDR3: CASSIAGLDSGNTIYF

V: TRBV6-4
D: TRBD2
size: NA
J: TRBJ2-1
DNA: TGTGCCAGCAGTGACGGACTAGCGGGAGATATGGCTGAGCAGTTCTTC
CDR3: CASSDGLAGDMAEQFF

V: TRBV13
D: TRBD2
size: once
J: TRBJ2-1
DNA: TGTGCCAGCAGCGATGGAGGGGAGGGAATCGGTGAGCAGTTCTTC
CDR3: CASSDGGEGIGEQFF

V: TRBV13
D: TRBD1
size: few
J: TRBJ2-7
DNA: TGTGCCAGCAGCGGCGGACAGGACCGCTACGAGCAGTACTTC
CDR3: CASSGGQDRYEQYF

V: TRBV6-1
D: NA
size: once
J: TRBJ1-1
DNA: TGTGCCAGCAGTGAACTGGGAGGGCTCCCTGAAGCTTTCTTT
CDR3: CASSELGGLPEAFF

V: TRBV10-3
D: TRBD1
size: NA
J: TRBJ2-6
DNA: TGTGCCATCAGTGAGGGGACAGGGGCTGGGGCCAACGTCCTGACTTTC
CDR3: CAISEGTGAGANVLTF

V: TRBV4-1
D: NA
size: many
J: TRBJ1-2
DNA: TGCGCCAGCAGCCAAGAGCCAGGGGTTAACTATGGCTACACCTTC
CDR3: CASSQEPGVNYGYTF